The 5 T cell receptor beta chains below come from one sample, sequenced in a study of OX40 agonist ivuxolimab in advanced cancers. TCRdb's copy holds only in-frame clones and misses some; the assay was immunoSEQ multiplex PCR. The table shows around 35,000 clones, with 60% to 80% occurring only once. The specimen comprised CD4+ or CD8+ T cells sorted from blood, sampled in a trial of the OX40 agonist ivuxolimab. Receptors were obtained from an adult with an advanced solid tumor such as melanoma, head and neck, liver or kidney cancer.

This clone was seen a handful of times. The chain is built from TRBV7-8 and TRBJ2-2, with no clear D. The CDR3 extends over 14 amino acids. V was cut by 1 base and J by 3 bases, with 6 bases left in between. CDR1 and CDR2 (germline): SGHVS, FQNEAQ. CDR3 amino acids: CASSLELYTGELFF. The CDR3, as DNA: TGTGCCAGCAGCTTAGAACTGTACACCGGGGAGCTGTTTTTT. Based on the CDR3 plus reference TRBV7-8 and TRBJ2-2, the full variable domain is GAGVSQSPRYKVAKRGQDVALRCDPISGHVSLFWYQQALGQGPEFLTYFQNEAQLDKSGLPSDRFFAERPEGSVSTLKIQRTQQEDSAVYLCASSLELYTGELFFGEGSRLTVL.

V and J are TRBV9 and TRBJ2-3, with D perhaps assigned TRBD1 or TRBD2 (7 bases each). The CDR3 loop spans 18 amino acids. Germline V gene data show CDR1 as SGDLS and CDR2 as YYNGEE. Trimming removed 4 bases from V and 6 bases from J, with 27 bases in between. The CDR3 protein is CASSPKGRGGLVVDTQYF. CDR3 bases: TGTGCCAGCAGCCCCAAGGGCAGGGGGGGGCTTGTTGTTGATACGCAGTATTTT.

This clone was seen only once. This sequence joins TRBV30 and TRBJ2-7, with D unclear. Trimming pared 4 bases from V and 0 bases from J, leaving 10 bases between. This CDR3 has 13 residues. The germline V gene has CDR1 GTSNPN and CDR2 SVGIG (reference sequence). The CDR3 bases are TGTGCCTGGACAGGAAGTAGCTCCTACGAGCAGTACTTC. Protein product: CAWTGSSSYEQYF.

The chain recombines TRBV4-1 with TRBJ1-1, with D perhaps TRBD1 (6 bases). From germline, CDR1 is MGHRA and CDR2 YSYEKL. Trimming pared 3 bases from V and 3 bases from J, leaving 14 bases between. The length of the CDR3 is 15 residues. The CDR3 protein is CASSHLLSGDTEAFF. In DNA form, the CDR3 reads TGCGCCAGCAGCCATTTATTATCAGGGGACACTGAAGCTTTCTTT.

This clone was found a few times. V usage is TRBV7-7 and J usage is TRBJ2-5; tentative D call: TRBD1 (5 bases). CDR1 is SSHAT and CDR2 is FNYEAQ in the germline V gene (reference sequence). The CDR3 sequence is 17 residues long. Trimming removed 2 bases at V and 4 bases at J, with 20 bases between. The CDR3 region has the DNA TGTGCCAGCAGCTTAAGGGGCGAGGAACAGGATGGAGAGACCCAGTACTTC. As protein: CASSLRGEEQDGETQYF. Full variable domain (outside the CDR3, taken from reference TRBV7-7 and TRBJ2-5): GAGVSQSPRYKVTKRGQDVTLRCDPISSHATLYWYQQALGQGPEFLTYFNYEAQPDKSGLPSDRFSAERPEGSISTLTIQRTEQRDSAMYRCASSLRGEEQDGETQYFGPGTRLLVL.